A selection of T cell receptor beta chains follows, all from one sample in a study of identical twins. TCRdb used MiXCR to reprocess the 5' RACE reads, holding one entry per CDR3 protein. This table has 200,000 to 300,000 distinct CDR3 sequences, roughly an eighth appearing once. The data were also submitted as part of a second study, on yellow fever vaccine responses in identical twins.

Sample: memory (CD45RO+) T cells sorted from blood. Every receptor here comes from a woman aged 18-29 years in good health. The CDR3 runs from the conserved cysteine through the conserved F or W. Each record gives: V gene, J gene, clone size, D gene, CDR3 protein, CDR3 DNA. D genes are given only for firm matches. The size field is filled for only some rows; it gives once, few, many or a size class.

>TRBV5-1|TRBJ1-6|many|TRBD1
CASSPGTVNSPLHF
TGCGCCAGCAGCCCCGGGACAGTTAATTCACCCCTCCACTTT
>TRBV19|TRBJ2-3|.|TRBD1
CASSTSGTANTDTQYF
TGTGCCAGTAGTACCTCCGGGACAGCAAACACAGATACGCAGTATTTT
>TRBV5-1|TRBJ1-5|.|TRBD1
CASSEGTGAQPQHF
TGCGCCAGCAGCGAAGGGACAGGGGCTCAGCCCCAGCATTTT
>TRBV4-2|TRBJ2-3|.|TRBD1
CASSQGTGVFTDTQYF
TGTGCCAGCAGCCAAGGGACAGGGGTTTTCACAGATACGCAGTATTTT
>TRBV30|TRBJ2-2|.|.
CAWSRGTGELFF
TGTGCCTGGAGTCGCGGCACCGGGGAGCTGTTTTTT
>TRBV29-1|TRBJ2-5|many|TRBD2
CSVEGLAGGPTQETQYF
TGCAGCGTTGAGGGACTAGCGGGAGGGCCGACTCAAGAGACCCAGTACTTC
>TRBV4-3|TRBJ2-6|.|.
CASSQDHGSGANVLTF
TGCGCCAGCAGCCAAGATCATGGCTCTGGGGCCAACGTCCTGACTTTC
>TRBV5-7|TRBJ2-6|.|TRBD2
CASTASGSSSGANVLTF
TGTGCCAGCACCGCTAGCGGGAGCTCTTCTGGGGCCAACGTCCTGACTTTC
>TRBV6-5|TRBJ2-1|many|.
CASSYRSASIEQFF
TGTGCCAGCAGTTACCGTAGCGCGTCAATTGAGCAGTTCTTC
>TRBV12-3/TRBV12-4|TRBJ1-2|many|TRBD1
CASSPLGQGGDYGYTF
TGTGCCAGCAGTCCCCTTGGACAGGGAGGGGACTATGGCTACACCTTC
>TRBV6-1|TRBJ2-1|few|.
CASNPPGSRRNEQFF
TGTGCCAGCAATCCCCCCGGCAGTCGGCGCAATGAGCAGTTCTTC
>TRBV11-1|TRBJ2-5|.|TRBD2
CASSLMSSGRASVETQYF
TGTGCCAGCAGCTTAATGAGTAGCGGGAGGGCCAGCGTGGAGACCCAGTACTTC